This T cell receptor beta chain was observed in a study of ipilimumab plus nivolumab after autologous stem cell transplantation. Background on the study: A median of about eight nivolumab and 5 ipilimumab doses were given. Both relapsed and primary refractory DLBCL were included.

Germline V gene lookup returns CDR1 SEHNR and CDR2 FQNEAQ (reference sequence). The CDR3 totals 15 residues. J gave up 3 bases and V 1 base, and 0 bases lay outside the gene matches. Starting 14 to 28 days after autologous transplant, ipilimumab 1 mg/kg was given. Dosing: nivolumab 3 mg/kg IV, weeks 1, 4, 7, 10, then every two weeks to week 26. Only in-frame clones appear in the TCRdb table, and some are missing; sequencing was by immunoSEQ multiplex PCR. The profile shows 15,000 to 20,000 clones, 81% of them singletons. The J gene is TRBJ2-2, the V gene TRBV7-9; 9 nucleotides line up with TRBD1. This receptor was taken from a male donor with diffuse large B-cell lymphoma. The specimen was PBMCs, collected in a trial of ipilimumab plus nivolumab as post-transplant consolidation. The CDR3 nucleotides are TGTGCCAGCAGCTTAGGGACAGGGGACACCGGGGAGCTGTTTTTT. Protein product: CASSLGTGDTGELFF.